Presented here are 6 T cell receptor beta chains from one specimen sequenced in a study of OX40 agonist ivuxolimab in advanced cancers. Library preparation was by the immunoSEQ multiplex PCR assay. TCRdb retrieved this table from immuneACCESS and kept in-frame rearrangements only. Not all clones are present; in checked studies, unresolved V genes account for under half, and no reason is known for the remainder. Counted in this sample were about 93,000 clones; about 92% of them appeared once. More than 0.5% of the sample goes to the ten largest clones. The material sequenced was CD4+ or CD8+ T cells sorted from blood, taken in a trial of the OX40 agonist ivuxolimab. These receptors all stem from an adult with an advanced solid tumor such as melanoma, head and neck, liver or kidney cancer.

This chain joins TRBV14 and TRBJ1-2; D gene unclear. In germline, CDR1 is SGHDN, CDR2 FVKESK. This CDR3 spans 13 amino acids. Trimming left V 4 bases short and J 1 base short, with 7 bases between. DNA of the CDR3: TGTGCCAGCAGCCTAAGAATTAACTATGGCTACACCTTC. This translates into CASSLRINYGYTF.

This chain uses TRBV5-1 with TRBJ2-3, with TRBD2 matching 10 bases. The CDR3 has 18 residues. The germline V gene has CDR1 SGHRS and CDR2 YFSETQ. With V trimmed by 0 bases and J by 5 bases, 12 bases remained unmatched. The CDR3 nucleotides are TGCGCCAGCAGCTTGGAAGGGAAACTAGCGGGACTGGTAGATACGCAGTATTTT. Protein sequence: CASSLEGKLAGLVDTQYF.

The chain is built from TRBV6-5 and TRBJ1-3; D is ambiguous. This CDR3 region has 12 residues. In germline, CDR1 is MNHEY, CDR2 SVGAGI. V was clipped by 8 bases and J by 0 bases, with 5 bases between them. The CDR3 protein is CASPSSGNTIYF. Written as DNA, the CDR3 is TGTGCCAGCCCGAGCTCTGGAAACACCATATATTTT.

The CDR3 region has the DNA TGTGCCAGCAGTTGGGGACAGGGCACTAATGAAAAACTGTTTTTT. This encodes CASSWGQGTNEKLFF. The V and J genes are TRBV6-5 and TRBJ1-4, with 9 bases fitting TRBD1. The CDR3 totals 15 residues. The trim removed 4 bases at V and 2 bases at J, leaving 2 bases unmatched. CDR1 and CDR2 (germline): MNHEY, SVGAGI.

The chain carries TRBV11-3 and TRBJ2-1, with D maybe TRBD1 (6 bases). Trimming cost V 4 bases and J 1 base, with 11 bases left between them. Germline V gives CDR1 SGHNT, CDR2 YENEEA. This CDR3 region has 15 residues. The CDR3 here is CASSSQGESYNEQFF. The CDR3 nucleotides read TGTGCCAGCAGCTCACAGGGTGAATCCTACAATGAGCAGTTCTTC.

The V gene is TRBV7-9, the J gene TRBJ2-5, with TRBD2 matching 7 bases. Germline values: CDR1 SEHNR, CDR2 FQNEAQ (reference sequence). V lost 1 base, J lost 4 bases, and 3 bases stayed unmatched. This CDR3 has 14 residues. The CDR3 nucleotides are TGTGCCAGCAGCTTAGGGGGGGGAACAGAGACCCAGTACTTC. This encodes CASSLGGGTETQYF.